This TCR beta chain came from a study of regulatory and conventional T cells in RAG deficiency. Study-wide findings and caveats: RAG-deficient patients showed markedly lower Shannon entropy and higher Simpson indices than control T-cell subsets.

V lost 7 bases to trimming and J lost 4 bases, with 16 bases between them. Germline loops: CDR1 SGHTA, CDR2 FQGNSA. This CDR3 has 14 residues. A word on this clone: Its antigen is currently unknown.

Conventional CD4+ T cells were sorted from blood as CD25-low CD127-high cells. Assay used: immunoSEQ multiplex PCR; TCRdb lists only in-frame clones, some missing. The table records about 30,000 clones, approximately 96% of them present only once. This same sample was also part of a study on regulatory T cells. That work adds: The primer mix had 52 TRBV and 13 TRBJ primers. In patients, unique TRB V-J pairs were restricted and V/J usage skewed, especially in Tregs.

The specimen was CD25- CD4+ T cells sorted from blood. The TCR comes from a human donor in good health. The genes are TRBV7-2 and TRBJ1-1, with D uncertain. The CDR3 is CASKPQRGSTEAFF. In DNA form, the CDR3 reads TGTGCCAGCAAACCTCAGAGAGGCAGCACTGAAGCTTTCTTT.